This is a list of T cell receptor beta chains from one sample in a study of T cells after yellow fever vaccination. MiXCR, applied by TCRdb to the 5' RACE reads, yields one record per CDR3 protein. Found here are 4,000 to 5,000 distinct CDR3 sequences, 7.8% of them singletons; the top ten hold around two thirds. Specimen: PBMCs, either bulk or a sorted T-cell subset (CD4+, CD8+, memory, or dextramer-sorted; not recorded which), collected about 41 days after the first yellow fever vaccination. The receptors were gathered from a man between 18 and 35 years old who received the YFV17D yellow fever vaccine. Each CDR3 is given with its conserved first and last residue. The order of the fields is J gene, V gene, clone size, D gene, CDR3 DNA, CDR3 protein. The D gene is left open where the match is weak. Size is omitted from some rows. Given values are once, few, many or a class for expanded clones.

j_gene: TRBJ1-6; v_gene: TRBV4-3; abundance: many; d_gene: NA; CDR3nt: TGCGCCAGCAGCCAATTCCAAAATTCACCCCTCCACTTT; CDR3aa: CASSQFQNSPLHF
j_gene: TRBJ2-1; v_gene: TRBV13; abundance: few; d_gene: NA; CDR3nt: TGTGCCAGCAGCCCCGGGGGCCTCTGCAATGAGCAGTTCTTC; CDR3aa: CASSPGGLCNEQFF
j_gene: TRBJ2-7; v_gene: TRBV11-1; abundance: many; d_gene: NA; CDR3nt: TGTGCCAGCAGCGAGCGATGGGACACCTACGAGCAGTACTTC; CDR3aa: CASSERWDTYEQYF
j_gene: TRBJ2-1; v_gene: TRBV5-6; abundance: few; d_gene: NA; CDR3nt: TGTGCCATCAGCCCCGGGGGCCGGCACAATGAGCAGTTCTTC; CDR3aa: CAISPGGRHNEQFF
j_gene: TRBJ1-6; v_gene: TRBV6-5; abundance: many; d_gene: NA; CDR3nt: TGTGCTACCACCACAGACTATAATTCACCCCTCCACTTT; CDR3aa: CATTTDYNSPLHF
j_gene: TRBJ1-6; v_gene: TRBV12-3/TRBV12-4; abundance: many; d_gene: NA; CDR3nt: TGTGCCAGCAGCCCTAGGGGGGCAGGTTCACCCCTCCACTTT; CDR3aa: CASSPRGAGSPLHF
j_gene: TRBJ1-1; v_gene: TRBV12-3/TRBV12-4; abundance: many; d_gene: NA; CDR3nt: TGTGCCAGCAGTTTCGGATATCTAGATTTCTTT; CDR3aa: CASSFGYLDFF
j_gene: TRBJ2-1; v_gene: TRBV15; abundance: many; d_gene: NA; CDR3nt: TGTGCCACCAGCAGAGGCCGGAGCTCCTACAATGAGCAGTTCTTC; CDR3aa: CATSRGRSSYNEQFF
j_gene: TRBJ1-3; v_gene: TRBV3-1; abundance: many; d_gene: NA; CDR3nt: TGTGCCAGCAGCCCAAGGGGGGCTAGACTCGGTTCTGGAAACACCATATATTTT; CDR3aa: CASSPRGARLGSGNTIYF
j_gene: TRBJ2-3; v_gene: TRBV2; abundance: NA; d_gene: NA; CDR3nt: TGTGCCAGCAGTGAAGCGTTCACCACGCCTATGGATACGCAGTATTTT; CDR3aa: CASSEAFTTPMDTQYF
j_gene: TRBJ1-6; v_gene: TRBV4-1; abundance: many; d_gene: NA; CDR3nt: TGCGCCAGCAGCCAAAAGGGACCGCCCTATAATTCACCCCTCCACTTT; CDR3aa: CASSQKGPPYNSPLHF
j_gene: TRBJ2-1; v_gene: TRBV10-3; abundance: many; d_gene: TRBD2; CDR3nt: TGTGCCATCAGGGAGACTAGCGGCTCGGAGCAGTTCTTC; CDR3aa: CAIRETSGSEQFF
j_gene: TRBJ1-2; v_gene: TRBV27; abundance: many; d_gene: NA; CDR3nt: TGTGCCAGCAGTCCTGATTCTAGGGAGAACTATGGCTACACCTTC; CDR3aa: CASSPDSRENYGYTF
j_gene: TRBJ2-4; v_gene: TRBV7-9; abundance: many; d_gene: NA; CDR3nt: TGTGCCAGCAGCCCACACGGACAACTAGCCAAAAACATTCAGTACTTC; CDR3aa: CASSPHGQLAKNIQYF
j_gene: TRBJ1-5; v_gene: TRBV4-2; abundance: many; d_gene: NA; CDR3nt: TGTGCCAGCAGCCAAGATGGGGGGGGGCAGCCCCAGCATTTT; CDR3aa: CASSQDGGGQPQHF